This section outlines one T cell receptor beta chain sequence together with its context. Sequencing used immunoSEQ multiplex PCR; TCRdb keeps in-frame clones, though not all of them. The sample lists millions of clones; 90% to 95% were seen once. The sample originates from a study of shared clonotypes between healthy human individuals. The source of this sequence is a man aged 18 to 30 in good health. The material sequenced was naive CD4+ T cells sorted from blood. Subset specified: CD45RA+ positively selected.

The CDR3: CAISEIDTPPAFF. DNA for the CDR3: TGTGCCATCAGTGAGATCGACACCCCGCCGGCTTTCTTT. This chain uses TRBV10-3 with TRBJ1-1, with D hard to call. CDR3 length: 13 residues. The germline V gene encodes CDR1 ENHRY and CDR2 SYGVKD. Trimming pared 2 bases from V and 11 bases from J, leaving 15 bases between.